Presented here are 11 T cell receptor beta chains from one specimen sequenced in a study of T-cell memory formation after mild COVID-19. Each CDR3 protein is one row after TCRdb ran MiXCR on the 5' RACE reads. Among 200,000 to 300,000 distinct CDR3 sequences listed, 16% were seen once. Source material: PBMCs or a T cell subset sorted from them (not recorded which). These receptors originate from a man younger than 30 who had mild COVID-19 (a few samples of this study predate the infection). Cell type and time point are not known.

There are a few counts of this clonotype. The chain couples TRBV5-1 to TRBJ1-1; the D gene is possibly TRBD1 (5 bases). The germline V and J ends were trimmed by 0 bases and 4 bases, with 10 bases remaining between them. The CDR3 consists of 14 residues. The germline V gene has CDR1 SGHRS and CDR2 YFSETQ. CDR3 sequence reads: CASSLAGYPTEAFF. CDR3 nucleotide sequence: TGCGCCAGCAGCTTGGCAGGGTATCCCACTGAAGCTTTCTTT.

This clonotype occurred a few times. V is TRBV7-2 and J is TRBJ2-5; 11 bases are a match to TRBD1. This CDR3 is 15 amino acids long. Trimming removed 5 bases from V and 5 bases from J; junction bases left unmatched: 7. Germline CDR1 and CDR2: SGHTA and FQGNSA. CDR3 residues: CASSRRTGGGETQYF. The CDR3 DNA reads TGTGCCAGCAGCCGACGGACAGGGGGCGGGGAGACCCAGTACTTC.

The chain joins TRBV7-9 to TRBJ1-2; D unresolved. Germline V lookup: CDR1 SEHNR, CDR2 FQNEAQ (reference sequence). V shed 9 bases and J shed 8 bases, with 10 bases lying between them. The CDR3 has 10 residues. CDR3 sequence reads: CASKGVGYTF. DNA of the CDR3: TGTGCCAGTAAAGGTGTGGGCTACACCTTC.

The chain employs TRBV12-3 or TRBV12-4 and TRBJ2-3; 9 bases fit TRBD1. The CDR3 has 15 residues. Trimming cost V 5 bases and J 1 base; bases outside gene matches: 4. CDR3 nucleotide sequence: TGTGCCAGCAGTCGGGACAGGGCCGGCACAGATACGCAGTATTTT. Its translation: CASSRDRAGTDTQYF.

The chain uses TRBV6-1 and TRBJ2-4; TRBD1 matches at 9 bases. The V segment lost 6 bases and the J segment 14 bases; nucleotides outside the gene matches: 17. The CDR3 covers 15 residues. CDR1 is MNHNS and CDR2 is SASEGT in the germline V gene. The CDR3 here is CASSFRGQGKASEYF. Here the CDR3 DNA reads TGTGCCAGCAGCTTCAGAGGACAGGGGAAAGCGTCGGAGTACTTC.

V gene TRBV7-3 combines with J gene TRBJ2-3; possibly TRBD1 for D (7 bases). Germline CDR1 is SGHTA and CDR2 is FQGTGA. This CDR3 comprises 15 residues. V gave up 5 bases and J gave up 7 bases, with 19 bases separating them. The CDR3 DNA follows: TGTGCCAGCAGCCAGGGGGGTTCCGGAGAGAATACGCAGTATTTT. Protein product: CASSQGGSGENTQYF.

The V call is TRBV9, the J call TRBJ2-1, with D possibly being TRBD2 (5 bases). The V and J ends lost 0 bases and 4 bases respectively, with 8 bases between them. This CDR3 has 14 amino acids. Per germline, CDR1 SGDLS and CDR2 YYNGEE. The CDR3, as DNA: TGTGCCAGCAGCGTAGGCCCGGGGTACAATGAGCAGTTCTTC. Its protein product is CASSVGPGYNEQFF.

This clonotype has just a few counts. The gene calls are TRBV5-1 and TRBJ2-3; a possible D gene is TRBD1 (7 bases). CDR1 SGHRS and CDR2 YFSETQ come from the germline V gene. This CDR3 comprises 15 residues. Trimming took off 5 bases at V and 0 bases at J, with 13 bases between the two ends. The CDR3 protein is CASRGGTVSTDTQYF. DNA of the CDR3: TGCGCCAGCAGGGGCGGGACAGTTAGCACAGATACGCAGTATTTT.

V usage is TRBV5-1 and J usage is TRBJ2-3, with 8 bases identical to TRBD1. Germline V gene sequence: CDR1 SGHRS, CDR2 YFSETQ. The CDR3 has 14 residues. V lost 4 bases and J lost 3; bases outside the gene matches: 4. The CDR3 bases are TGCGCCAGCAGCCTCTACAGGGGGACAGATACGCAGTATTTT. Amino acid sequence: CASSLYRGTDTQYF.

The V gene is TRBV20-1, the J gene TRBJ2-1, with 11 bases identical to TRBD2. This CDR3 has 13 residues. Trimming at V came to 2 bases and at J to 7 bases, leaving 1 base not matched to a gene. Germline-derived CDR1 and CDR2 are DFQATT and SNEGSKA (reference sequence). The CDR3 reads CSARIAGGNEQFF. The CDR3 bases are TGCAGTGCTAGAATAGCGGGGGGGAATGAGCAGTTCTTC.

This clonotype was recorded a few times. This chain connects TRBV20-1 to TRBJ1-1; D is perhaps TRBD1 (6 bases). Germline assignment: CDR1 DFQATT and CDR2 SNEGSKA (reference sequence). The CDR3 extends over 14 amino acids. V gave up 4 bases and J gave up 4 bases, with 16 bases separating them. The CDR3 DNA reads as TGCAGTGCTAAACGGGACGCGGGGGCCACTGAAGCTTTCTTT. Encoded protein: CSAKRDAGATEAFF.